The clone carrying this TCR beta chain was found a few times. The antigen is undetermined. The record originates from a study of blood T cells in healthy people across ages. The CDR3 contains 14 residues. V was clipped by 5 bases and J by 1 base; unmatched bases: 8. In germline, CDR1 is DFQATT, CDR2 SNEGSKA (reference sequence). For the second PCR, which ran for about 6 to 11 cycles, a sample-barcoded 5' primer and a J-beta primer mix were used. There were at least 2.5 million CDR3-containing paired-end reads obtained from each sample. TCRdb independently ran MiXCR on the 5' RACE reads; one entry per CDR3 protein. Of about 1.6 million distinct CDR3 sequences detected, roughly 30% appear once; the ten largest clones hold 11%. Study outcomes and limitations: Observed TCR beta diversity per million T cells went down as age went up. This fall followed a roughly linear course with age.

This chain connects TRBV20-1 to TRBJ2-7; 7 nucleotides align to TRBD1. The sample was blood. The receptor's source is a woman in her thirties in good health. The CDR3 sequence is CSARYQGQSYEQYF. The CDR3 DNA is TGCAGTGCTCGTTACCAGGGACAGTCCTACGAGCAGTACTTC.